This T cell receptor (beta chain) was retrieved from a study of T cells in localized non-small cell lung cancer. CDR1 is MNHEY and CDR2 is SMNVEV in the germline V gene (reference sequence). The V end lost 3 bases, the J end lost 0 bases, and 3 bases lay between the germline ends. This CDR3 spans 13 amino acids. This clone has a handful of counts. Its antigen is not known. Whole-study results and caveats: Overall survival was longer when the density of T cells in the blood was higher. Uninvolved adjacent lung showed peak T cell clonality, exceeding tumor. Detection in adjacent lung was observed for a median around 55 of the top 100 tumor clones.

Data came from immunoSEQ multiplex PCR; TCRdb stores just in-frame clones and leaves some out. The data show roughly 30,000 clones, with 88% seen just once and under 5% held by the top ten. The chain uses TRBV27 and TRBJ1-5; D not resolved. Source: peripheral blood, taken before any cancer treatment. The TCR sequence derives from a woman aged 40-70 years with stage I lung adenocarcinoma. CDR3: CASSFYSNQPQHF. The CDR3 DNA follows: TGTGCCAGCAGTTTTTATAGCAATCAGCCCCAGCATTTT.